The 7 T cell receptor gamma chains below were found in one sample sequenced in a study of gamma delta lymphoproliferative disorders and STAT genes. TCRdb reprocessed the multiplex PCR reads through CATT. The sample yields about 2,400 gamma-chain clones, 10% to 13% seen once. PBMCs from patients and controls supplied the genomic DNA for sequencing. Specimen: blood. Receptor source: a human donor in good health.

Concerning this clone itself: No DNA is shown, since the ends of the CDR3 on it are uncertain; the CDR3 is the one TCRdb lists. No J gene call was made, and the V gene is TRGV4. Germline V gene sequence: CDR1 EGSTGY, CDR2 YDSYTSSV. The CDR3 contains 19 residues when both ends are counted. CDR3 sequence reads: CATWGLFIIRNSLAVEQHF.

This clone is judged medium-sized. The CDR3 sequence is CAAWDYSPGYYKKLF. CDR3 in DNA: TGTGCTGCGTGGGATTATTCTCCTGGTTATTATAAGAAACTCTTT. This sequence joins TRGV10 and TRGJ1 or TRGJ2. Matching the DNA to germline supplied the J gene, which TCRdb does not give. TRGV10 is marked as an open reading frame, function uncertain. The J segment lost 3 bases and the V segment lost 8 bases, leaving 14 bases of the junction unmatched. The CDR3 has 15 amino acids.

This clone is deemed medium-sized. Other DNA sequences in this specimen translate into the identical CDR3. The chain couples TRGV10 to TRGJ1 or TRGJ2. Because TCRdb records no J gene, it was assigned here through a match of the DNA to germline. TRGV10 has ORF status, its function being uncertain. The CDR3 loop spans 11 amino acids. J lost 4 bases, V lost 8 bases, and 3 bases had no gene match. This CDR3 reads CAAWVYYKKLF. CDR3 nucleotides: TGTGCTGCGTGGGTGTATTATAAGAAACTCTTT.

The genes are TRGV10 and TRGJ1 or TRGJ2. No J segment appears in TCRdb, so it was assigned here by matching the sequence to germline. TRGV10 is treated as an ORF (open reading frame) with a function not yet certain. The trim removed 8 bases at V and 4 bases at J, leaving 9 bases unmatched. The CDR3 loop spans 13 amino acids. In DNA, the CDR3 is TGTGCTGCGTGGGTGGAGGGATATTATAAGAAACTCTTT. It is translated as CAAWVEGYYKKLF.

This clone is termed medium-sized. The CDR3 loop reads CALWEVYYKKLF. The CDR3 DNA reads as TGTGCCTTGTGGGAGGTTTATTATAAGAAACTCTTT. The V gene is TRGV9, the J gene TRGJ1 or TRGJ2. TCRdb gives no J gene; it was assigned here by matching the DNA to germline. Trimming removed 1 base from V and 3 bases from J; junction bases left unmatched: 0. The length of the CDR3 is 12 residues. CDR1 is GITISATS, CDR2 ISYDGTV, per germline (reference sequence).

By share, this clone counts as medium-sized. Other DNA sequences of this sample code for an identical CDR3. The chain carries TRGV2 and TRGJ1 or TRGJ2. Matching the DNA to germline supplied the J gene, which TCRdb does not give. There are 14 residues in the CDR3. Unmatched junction bases numbered 3, after V lost 1 base and J lost 0 bases. Germline V gene data show CDR1 as EGSNGY and CDR2 as YDSYNSKV. CDR3 in amino acids: CATWDGPNYYKKLF. CDR3 DNA sequence: TGTGCCACCTGGGACGGTCCGAATTATTATAAGAAACTCTTT.

This clone rates as medium-sized (0.01 to 0.1%). The chain is built from TRGV2 and TRGJ1 or TRGJ2. Matching the DNA to germline supplied the J gene, which TCRdb does not give. Germline CDR1 is EGSNGY and CDR2 is YDSYNSKV. With V trimmed by 0 bases and J by 10 bases, 12 bases remained unmatched. The CDR3 sequence is 14 residues long. As DNA, the CDR3 is TGTGCCACCTGGGACGGGCAGGGACATGGCAAGAAACTCTTT. As protein: CATWDGQGHGKKLF.